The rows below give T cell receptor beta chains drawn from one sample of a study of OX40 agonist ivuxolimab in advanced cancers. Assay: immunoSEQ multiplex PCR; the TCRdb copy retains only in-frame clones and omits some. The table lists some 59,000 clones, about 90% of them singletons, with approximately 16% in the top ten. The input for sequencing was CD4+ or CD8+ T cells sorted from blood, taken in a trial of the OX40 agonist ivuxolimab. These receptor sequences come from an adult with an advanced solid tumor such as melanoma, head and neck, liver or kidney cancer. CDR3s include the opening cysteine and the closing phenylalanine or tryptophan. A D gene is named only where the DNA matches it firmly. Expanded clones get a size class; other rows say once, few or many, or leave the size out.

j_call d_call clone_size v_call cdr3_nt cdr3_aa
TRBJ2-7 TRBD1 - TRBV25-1 TGTGCCAGCAGAGCTACCCCCGGGACAGGGCCCTACGAGCAGTACTTC CASRATPGTGPYEQYF
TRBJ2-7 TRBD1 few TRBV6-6 TGTGCCAGCACCGCCGGGACAGCGAGGCGCGAGCAGTACTTC CASTAGTARREQYF
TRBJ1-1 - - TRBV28 TGTGCCAGCAGACCGGGGGGGAACACTGAAGCTTTCTTT CASRPGGNTEAFF
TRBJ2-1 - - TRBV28 TGTGCCAGCGTGACCACAGGTTACAATGAGCAGTTCTTC CASVTTGYNEQFF
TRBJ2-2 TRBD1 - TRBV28 TGTGCCAGCACCTATGCCGGGACAGCGAACACCGGGGAGCTGTTTTTT CASTYAGTANTGELFF
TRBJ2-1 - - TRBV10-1 TGCGCCAGCAGTGAAGACCAGAATGAGCAGTTCTTC CASSEDQNEQFF
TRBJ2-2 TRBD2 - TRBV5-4 TGTGCCAGCAGCTTGGGGAGCGGGAGAGCCGGGGAGCTGTTTTTT CASSLGSGRAGELFF
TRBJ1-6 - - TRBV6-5 TGTGCCAGCAGTTACGAAGGCAATTCACCCCTCCACTTT CASSYEGNSPLHF
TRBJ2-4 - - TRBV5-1 TGCGCCAGCAGCTTGGTTTCCAGACAGGGAGGCAAAAACATTCAGTACTTC CASSLVSRQGGKNIQYF
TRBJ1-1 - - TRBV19 TGTGCCACCCGCCCCGAAGCTTTCTTT CATRPEAFF
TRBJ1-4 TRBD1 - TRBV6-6 TGTGCCAGCAGAGACAGGGGGTTAGAAAAACTGTTTTTT CASRDRGLEKLFF
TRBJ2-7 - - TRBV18 TGTGCCAGCTCACTGTACAGGGAGACCTACGAGCAGTACTTC CASSLYRETYEQYF
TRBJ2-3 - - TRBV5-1 TGCGCCAGCAGCTTGGTGGGTGATACGCAGTATTTT CASSLVGDTQYF
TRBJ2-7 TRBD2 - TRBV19 TGTGCCAGTAGTAGTAGCGGGAGGCCGCCCAAATTCTCCTACGAGCAGTACTTC CASSSSGRPPKFSYEQYF
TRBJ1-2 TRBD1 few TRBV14 TGTGCCAGCAGCCAACCAGGGGGCAGGGGCTACACCTTC CASSQPGGRGYTF
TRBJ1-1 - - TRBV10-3 TGTGCCATCAGTGCTGTCGGACAAGAAGCTTTCTTT CAISAVGQEAFF
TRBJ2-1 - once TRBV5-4 TGTGCCAGCAGCTTTCAGGGTTTATCCGATGAGCAGTTCTTC CASSFQGLSDEQFF
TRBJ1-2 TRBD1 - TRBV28 TGTGCCAGCAGTGGCCGATTGGGAGCACTCGGGACAGGGTTCAACTATGGCTACACCTTC CASSGRLGALGTGFNYGYTF
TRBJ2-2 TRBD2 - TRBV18 TGTGCCAGCTCACATACTCTAGCGGGAGGGCCCGACGGGGAGCTGTTTTTT CASSHTLAGGPDGELFF
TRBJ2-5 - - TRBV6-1 TGTGCCAGCAGTGGGATGCAAAGGGGTGTGCGGGAGACCCAGTACTTC CASSGMQRGVRETQYF